Presented here are 9 T cell receptor beta chains from one specimen sequenced in a study of T cell responses to AZD1222 COVID-19 vaccine. The data were produced by immunoSEQ multiplex PCR, yet TCRdb's version contains in-frame clones alone and is incomplete. The sample records 130,000 to 150,000 clones, about 91% being singletons. The sequenced sample was peripheral blood, obtained on day 0 of AZD1222 vaccination. Receptor source: an adult in good health.

The rearrangement joins TRBV7-9 to TRBJ2-1, with D unclear. The CDR3 is made up of 14 amino acids. Germline loops: CDR1 SEHNR, CDR2 FQNEAQ (reference sequence). With 5 bases removed from V and 5 bases from J, the gap between germline ends came to 13 bases. DNA of the CDR3: TGTGCCAGCAGCCCTCCACCGGCCAACAATGAGCAGTTCTTC. This encodes CASSPPPANNEQFF.

The chain uses TRBV18 and TRBJ2-5, with 9 positions matching TRBD1. The germline V gene encodes CDR1 KGHSH and CDR2 LQKENI. With V trimmed by 6 bases and J by 3 bases, 8 bases remained unmatched. The CDR3 spans 15 residues. CDR3 sequence (DNA): TGTGCCAGCTCCCGGACAAGGACAGGGGAAGAGACCCAGTACTTC. Residues: CASSRTRTGEETQYF.

V gene TRBV19 combines with J gene TRBJ2-7, with a tentative D call TRBD1 (6 bases). CDR1 LNHDA and CDR2 SQIVND come from the germline V gene (reference sequence). V was trimmed by 0 bases and J by 2 bases, leaving 17 bases between them. The CDR3 is made up of 17 amino acids. This CDR3 is CASSIDQSVRGPYEQYF. Written as DNA, the CDR3 is TGTGCCAGTAGTATAGATCAGTCAGTCAGGGGACCCTACGAGCAGTACTTC.

V and J are TRBV4-2 and TRBJ1-3; a possible D gene is TRBD1 (5 bases). Trimming took 3 bases from V and 0 from J, leaving 18 bases between them. The CDR3 has 18 amino acids. The germline V gene has CDR1 LGHNA and CDR2 YNFKEQ. The CDR3 DNA is TGTGCCAGCAGCCACGCGGTGGGGCCTAAGAGCTCTGGAAACACCATATATTTT. Translation gives CASSHAVGPKSSGNTIYF.

The chain is built from TRBV19 and TRBJ2-1; 7 positions match TRBD2. Germline CDR1 and CDR2: LNHDA and SQIVND (reference sequence). This CDR3 comprises 12 residues. Unmatched junction bases numbered 5, after V lost 10 bases and J lost 5 bases. In DNA form, the CDR3 reads TGTGCCACATGTGGGGGGGACAATGAGCAGTTCTTC. Amino acid sequence: CATCGGDNEQFF.

This clone was counted only a few times. The chain couples TRBV28 to TRBJ1-2, with D uncertain. This CDR3 spans 12 amino acids. Germline V gene lookup returns CDR1 MDHEN and CDR2 SYDVKM. Deletions cut 4 bases from V and 7 bases from J, with 10 bases between. This CDR3 is CASSSPDGGYTF. The DNA of the CDR3 is TGTGCCAGCAGTTCCCCGGATGGTGGCTACACCTTC.

For the CDR3, the DNA is TGTGCCATCAGTGCTCGGGCAGAAAACACCATATATTTT. It encodes CAISARAENTIYF. V gene TRBV10-3 combines with J gene TRBJ1-3; D unclear. From germline, CDR1 is ENHRY and CDR2 SYGVKD. V was pared by 4 bases and J by 6 bases, with 10 bases between. The CDR3 has 13 residues.

The chain has TRBV7-2 and TRBJ1-2; TRBD1 aligns across 8 bases. V trimming: 4 bases; J trimming: 8 bases; junction bases outside the gene matches: 18. Germline V lookup: CDR1 SGHTA, CDR2 FQGNSA. This CDR3 has 17 amino acids. The CDR3 region has the DNA TGTGCCAGCAGCTCGCAGACAGGGGCCCCCGATGTAGGCGGCTACACCTTC. Amino acid sequence: CASSSQTGAPDVGGYTF.

The CDR3 loop reads CASSLGALGQYF. In nucleotides, the CDR3 is TGTGCCAGCAGCTTAGGGGCCCTAGGGCAGTATTTT. The V call is TRBV7-2, the J call TRBJ2-3; no definite D call. Germline values: CDR1 SGHTA, CDR2 FQGNSA. V lost 1 base, J lost 11 bases, and 10 bases lay in between. The CDR3 is 12 residues long.